Listed below are T cell receptor beta chains from one sample, sequenced in a study of brain T cells in children with intractable seizures. The method was immunoSEQ multiplex PCR; TCRdb's version includes in-frame clones alone and lacks a portion of them. The sample shows about 340,000 clones, more than 85% of them seen only once. The sample here was peripheral blood, taken more than 4 months after surgery. The receptors derive from a boy under three years old with tuberous sclerosis and intractable seizures. Each CDR3 is given without its conserved first and last residue.

V gene: TRBV13; J gene: TRBJ2-7; CDR3 protein: ASSIRQEQY
V gene: TRBV14; J gene: TRBJ1-5; CDR3 protein: ASSPNSRQGNQPQH
V gene: TRBV2; J gene: TRBJ2-1; CDR3 protein: ASSVGGHEQF
V gene: TRBV7-8; J gene: TRBJ2-2; CDR3 protein: ASSLARVAGGRAGELF
V gene: TRBV7-9; J gene: TRBJ1-1; CDR3 protein: ASSRTAQWSEAF
V gene: TRBV6-5; J gene: TRBJ1-5; CDR3 protein: ASTSLTISNQPQH
V gene: TRBV10-3; J gene: TRBJ1-5; CDR3 protein: AISDRVPSVPQH
V gene: TRBV24-1; J gene: TRBJ2-7; CDR3 protein: ATSVWRLAGGLSYEQY
V gene: TRBV7-2; J gene: TRBJ2-7; CDR3 protein: ASSLSGVDEQY
V gene: TRBV30; J gene: TRBJ2-5; CDR3 protein: AWTGLTQETQY
V gene: TRBV9; J gene: TRBJ2-7; CDR3 protein: ASSEGLAGESEQY
V gene: TRBV7-9; J gene: TRBJ1-2; CDR3 protein: ASSLSQFYGYT
V gene: TRBV28; J gene: TRBJ2-5; CDR3 protein: ASSPTRGYLRETQY
V gene: TRBV6-1; J gene: TRBJ1-2; CDR3 protein: ASSDRPLGYT
V gene: TRBV4-1; J gene: TRBJ2-7; CDR3 protein: ASSQVPPTGTRGSYEQY
V gene: TRBV24-1; J gene: TRBJ1-2; CDR3 protein: ATSDSVYGYT
V gene: TRBV29-1; J gene: TRBJ2-1; CDR3 protein: SFRTSGGAIYNEQF
V gene: TRBV4-1; J gene: TRBJ2-1; CDR3 protein: ASSQESPSGIADNEQF
V gene: TRBV18; J gene: TRBJ2-1; CDR3 protein: ASSHGTGDGQF
V gene: TRBV5-1; J gene: TRBJ2-3; CDR3 protein: ASSRTAGPTDTQY
V gene: TRBV29-1; J gene: TRBJ2-1; CDR3 protein: SGVDPAPYNEQF
V gene: TRBV30; J gene: TRBJ1-2; CDR3 protein: AWQGNYGYT
V gene: TRBV7-9; J gene: TRBJ1-1; CDR3 protein: ASSSGQYEAF
V gene: TRBV2; J gene: TRBJ1-6; CDR3 protein: ASRPDRNPYSPLH
V gene: TRBV14; J gene: TRBJ2-7; CDR3 protein: ASSQGLAYEQY
V gene: TRBV11-2; J gene: TRBJ2-7; CDR3 protein: ASSLAGEEQY
V gene: TRBV10-2; J gene: TRBJ2-3; CDR3 protein: ASSESEDRADTQY
V gene: TRBV3-1/TRBV3-2; J gene: TRBJ2-1; CDR3 protein: ASGHLRDEQF
V gene: TRBV30; J gene: TRBJ2-7; CDR3 protein: AWFTGNYEQY
V gene: TRBV11-3; J gene: TRBJ1-4; CDR3 protein: ASSLGFTNEKLF
V gene: TRBV10-2; J gene: TRBJ1-1; CDR3 protein: ASSGDMNTEAF
V gene: TRBV4-2; J gene: TRBJ2-7; CDR3 protein: ASSQDMGGAYEQY
V gene: TRBV9; J gene: TRBJ2-7; CDR3 protein: ASSPGLSTTYEQY
V gene: TRBV5-1; J gene: TRBJ1-2; CDR3 protein: ASSSDGGLWGYT
V gene: TRBV4-1; J gene: TRBJ2-1; CDR3 protein: ASSYRYNEQF
V gene: TRBV2; J gene: TRBJ1-6; CDR3 protein: ASGGGTENSPLH
V gene: TRBV15; J gene: TRBJ2-1; CDR3 protein: ATSRDQGPDNEQF
V gene: TRBV13; J gene: TRBJ1-1; CDR3 protein: ASSFLSEAF
V gene: TRBV7-9; J gene: TRBJ1-2; CDR3 protein: ASTDPTSGTHNSNYGYT